This TCR beta chain derives from a study of cytomegalovirus exposure and HLA in healthy donors. Per the germline V gene, CDR1 is SEHNR and CDR2 is FQNEAQ (reference sequence). Deletions cut 1 base from V and 3 bases from J, with 16 bases between. The CDR3 spans 16 residues. PCR primers comprised 60 Vbeta and 13 Jbeta primers. TCRdb's copy holds only in-frame clones and misses some; the assay was immunoSEQ multiplex PCR. The listing records 65,000 to 90,000 clones. This TCR derives from a female donor in good health and CMV-seropositive. The chain combines TRBV7-9 with TRBJ2-7, with D possibly matching TRBD1 (6 bases). Sequenced material: PBMCs. The CDR3 bases are TGTGCCAGCAGCTTAGATGGGGTGCAGGGGCTCTACGAGCAGTACTTC. This gives the protein CASSLDGVQGLYEQYF.